This T cell receptor (beta chain) was captured by sequencing in a study of T-cell memory formation after mild COVID-19. TCRdb reprocessed the 5' RACE reads with MiXCR, giving one entry per CDR3 protein. The table includes tens of thousands of distinct CDR3 sequences, 11% to 15% detected once. Only a few counts were recorded for this clonotype. V was shortened by 2 bases and J by 2 bases, with 11 bases between the two germline ends. This CDR3 is built from 15 residues. Germline loops: CDR1 MNHNS, CDR2 SASEGT. The receptor was derived from an adult woman who had mild COVID-19 (a few samples of this study predate the infection). Cell type and time point are not known. The specimen was PBMCs or a T cell subset sorted from them (not recorded which). This chain joins TRBV6-1 and TRBJ2-3, with D unclear. The CDR3 is CASSEWQVYTDTQYF. CDR3 bases: TGTGCCAGCAGTGAATGGCAGGTTTACACAGATACGCAGTATTTT.